Listed below are T cell receptor beta chains from one sample, sequenced in a study of blood T cell repertoires in COVID-19. Using immunoSEQ multiplex PCR, the repertoire was profiled, and TCRdb retains in-frame clones only, with some absent. The profile covers 150,000 to 170,000 clones, with roughly 80% appearing a single time and about 29% taken by the ten largest. The source material was peripheral blood. Receptors were obtained from a woman aged 60-75 years with acute or convalescent COVID-19. CDR3s include the opening cysteine and the closing phenylalanine or tryptophan. A D gene is named only where the DNA matches it firmly. Size tells how often a clone was seen (once, few, many) or the class of an expanded clone, and some rows leave it out.

j_gene,v_gene,abundance,d_gene,CDR3nt,CDR3aa
TRBJ1-1,TRBV10-3,-,TRBD1,TGTGCCATCAGTGACCGGGACAGGGGGCCCACTGAAGCTTTCTTT,CAISDRDRGPTEAFF
TRBJ2-2,TRBV7-3,once,TRBD1,TGTGCCAGCAGCTCCTGGACAGGGCCCACCGGGGAGCTGTTTTTT,CASSSWTGPTGELFF
TRBJ2-5,TRBV14,once,-,TGTGCCAGCAGCCAAGAAAGGGGGCAAGAGACCCAGTACTTC,CASSQERGQETQYF
TRBJ2-5,TRBV2,-,-,TGTGCCAGCAGGAGGTCACAAGAGACCCAGTACTTC,CASRRSQETQYF
TRBJ1-3,TRBV5-6,-,-,TGTGCCAGCAGCCTAAGGGACATAAACACCATATATTTT,CASSLRDINTIYF
TRBJ1-6,TRBV7-2,-,-,TGTGCCAGCAGCTTCTCCAGGGGCGGGCCACCCCTCCACTTT,CASSFSRGGPPLHF
TRBJ2-2,TRBV5-1,-,-,TGCGCCAGCAGCTTGGATGGAGGGGGGGCCACCGGGGAGCTGTTTTTT,CASSLDGGGATGELFF
TRBJ1-1,TRBV30,-,-,TGTGCCTGGTGTAACAGCTACACTGAAGCTTTCTTT,CAWCNSYTEAFF
TRBJ2-5,TRBV19,once,TRBD2,TGTGCCAGTAGCAAACCTAGCGGGGGGGAAGAGACCCAGTACTTC,CASSKPSGGEETQYF
TRBJ1-3,TRBV10-2,-,TRBD1,TGCGCCAGCAATGATTGGGGACAGAGCTCTGGAAACACCATATATTTT,CASNDWGQSSGNTIYF
TRBJ1-6,TRBV30,-,TRBD1,TGTGCCTGGAGACAGGGGGCTAATTCACCCCTCCACTTT,CAWRQGANSPLHF
TRBJ2-7,TRBV28,-,-,TGTGCCAGCAGTTTCGGACAGTACGAGCAGTACTTC,CASSFGQYEQYF
TRBJ2-1,TRBV24-1,-,-,TGTGCCACCAGTGATTTCGGAGGGGGGGGATACAATGAGCAGTTCTTC,CATSDFGGGGYNEQFF
TRBJ1-1,TRBV11-2,-,TRBD1,TGTGCCAGCAGCTTAGGCAGGGGACAGGCTGAAGCTTTCTTT,CASSLGRGQAEAFF
TRBJ1-6,TRBV4-1,once,-,TGCGCCAGCAGCCAAGTGGGAGGGAGGTCACCCCTCCACTTT,CASSQVGGRSPLHF
TRBJ1-1,TRBV3-1/TRBV3-2,-,-,TGTGCCAGCAGCCTGAATTTTGGGGGGAGCGTGAACACTGAAGCTTTCTTT,CASSLNFGGSVNTEAFF
TRBJ1-5,TRBV6-5,-,-,TGTGCCAGCAGTCTTCCATCTCGGGGCAATCAGCCCCAGCATTTT,CASSLPSRGNQPQHF
TRBJ1-5,TRBV2,-,-,TGTGCCAGCAGTGAGCAGGGTCAGCCCCAGCATTTT,CASSEQGQPQHF
TRBJ2-1,TRBV3-1/TRBV3-2,-,TRBD2,TGTGCCAGCAGCCCCCGAGGGACTAGCGGGGGCCCCTGGGGTGAGCAGTTCTTC,CASSPRGTSGGPWGEQFF
TRBJ1-2,TRBV5-1,-,TRBD1,TGCGCCAGCACGTCCAGGACAGGGGGGAATGGCTACACCTTC,CASTSRTGGNGYTF
TRBJ1-2,TRBV7-9,once,-,TGTGCCAGCAGCCTCAGCGGGGTGGGTAACTATGGCTACACCTTC,CASSLSGVGNYGYTF
TRBJ1-3,TRBV19,-,TRBD1,TGTGCCAGTAGCCTCGGACAGGGCAGCATATATTTT,CASSLGQGSIYF
TRBJ2-5,TRBV9,few,TRBD2,TGTGCCAGCAGCGTAGGTCCGGGGGGGTTCGAAGAGACCCAGTACTTC,CASSVGPGGFEETQYF
TRBJ1-5,TRBV29-1,-,-,TGCAGCGTCCGGCAGGGGCCATCGGGGATGGAGCCCCAGCATTTT,CSVRQGPSGMEPQHF
TRBJ1-1,TRBV5-1,-,TRBD1,TGCGCCAGCAGCAGAGGGACAGAGATTAACACTGAAGCTTTCTTT,CASSRGTEINTEAFF
TRBJ2-1,TRBV7-3,-,-,TGTGCCAGCAGCTTAGTGTCTAGCGAGGAGCAGTTCTTC,CASSLVSSEEQFF
TRBJ1-3,TRBV3-1/TRBV3-2,once,TRBD1,TGTGCCAGCAGCCCTGGGACAGGAACCGCTGGAAACACCATATATTTT,CASSPGTGTAGNTIYF
TRBJ2-5,TRBV7-9,once,-,TGTGCCAGCAGCTCCGGATCGGGGGAGACAGGGAGGCAAGAGACCCAGTACTTC,CASSSGSGETGRQETQYF
TRBJ1-5,TRBV23-1,-,-,TGCGCCAGCAGTCAACAGTCCCGGACGGGGTTGCTTGCCCAGCCCCAGCATTTT,CASSQQSRTGLLAQPQHF
TRBJ2-1,TRBV5-1,many,TRBD2,TGCGCCAGCAGCTTGGCGGGGGGGATACGGGAGCAGTTCTTC,CASSLAGGIREQFF
TRBJ1-6,TRBV4-1,-,TRBD1,TGCGCCAGCAGCCAAGAAAGGGGACAGGCGAGCTCCTATAATTCACCCCTCCACTTT,CASSQERGQASSYNSPLHF
TRBJ1-2,TRBV19,-,-,TGTGCCAGTAGTAATACAGGGAACTATGGCTACACCTTC,CASSNTGNYGYTF